Listed below are T cell receptor beta chains from one sample, sequenced in a study of identical twins. One entry per CDR3 protein, called by TCRdb with MiXCR from the 5' RACE reads. Of about 890,000 distinct CDR3 sequences detected, 9% to 15% appear once; the ten largest clones hold around 1.5%. These data were also filed under a second study, of yellow fever vaccine responses in identical twins.

Source material: PBMCs. The receptor set was obtained from a young woman in good health. Each CDR3 is given with its conserved first and last residue. D genes are given only for firm matches. Some rows have no size entry. The others give once, few or many, or a class for an expanded clone.

D,V,J,size,CDR3,DNA
TRBD2,TRBV4-1,TRBJ2-3,.,CASSQDLAGVTDTQYF,TGCGCCAGCAGCCAAGACCTAGCGGGAGTGACAGATACGCAGTATTTT
.,TRBV5-1,TRBJ2-1,.,CASSLHLTSYEQFF,TGCGCCAGCAGCCTACACCTCACTAGCTATGAGCAGTTCTTC
.,TRBV7-2,TRBJ2-1,.,CASSLGLGPPLNNEQFF,TGTGCCAGCAGCTTAGGCTTGGGACCCCCCTTAAACAATGAGCAGTTCTTC
.,TRBV28,TRBJ2-3,few,CASSKGIRTDTQYF,TGTGCCAGCAGTAAGGGTATCAGGACAGATACGCAGTATTTT
TRBD2,TRBV3-1,TRBJ2-3,.,CASSQEPAGGTDTQYF,TGTGCCAGCAGCCAAGAGCCGGCGGGGGGCACAGATACGCAGTATTTT
.,TRBV20-1,TRBJ2-2,.,CSAQKPGTANTGELFF,TGCAGTGCTCAAAAGCCCGGGACCGCGAACACCGGGGAGCTGTTTTTT
TRBD2,TRBV20-1,TRBJ2-7,.,CSAREGLAGSEQYF,TGCAGTGCTAGAGAGGGTCTAGCGGGAAGCGAGCAGTACTTC
.,TRBV9,TRBJ2-5,few,CASSDRSQQETQYF,TGTGCCAGCAGCGACCGCAGCCAGCAAGAGACCCAGTACTTC
TRBD2,TRBV6-5,TRBJ2-1,.,CASSWGREVYNEQFF,TGTGCCAGCAGTTGGGGGCGGGAGGTGTACAATGAGCAGTTCTTC
.,TRBV20-1,TRBJ1-2,.,CSAGPQGLARGYTF,TGCAGTGCTGGGCCACAGGGCCTCGCGAGGGGCTACACCTTC
TRBD1,TRBV3-1,TRBJ2-3,few,CASSQALGGQGTDTQYF,TGTGCCAGCAGCCAAGCCCTGGGGGGACAGGGCACAGATACGCAGTATTTT
.,TRBV11-3,TRBJ2-2,few,CASRPGVGGPPGELFF,TGTGCCAGCCGCCCGGGGGTAGGGGGACCGCCCGGGGAGCTGTTTTTT
TRBD1,TRBV7-9,TRBJ2-5,many,CASSLAGQGETQYF,TGTGCCAGCAGCTTAGCGGGACAGGGTGAGACCCAGTACTTC
.,TRBV6-2/TRBV6-3,TRBJ2-5,.,CASSRPRGRQETQYF,TGTGCCAGCAGCCGCCCCAGGGGTCGGCAAGAGACCCAGTACTTC
TRBD2,TRBV5-4,TRBJ2-1,few,CASSLAPHRLAEYNEQFF,TGTGCCAGCAGCTTGGCGCCGCACCGGCTAGCGGAGTACAATGAGCAGTTCTTC
.,TRBV7-9,TRBJ2-7,few,CASSTTWGRQPYEQYF,TGTGCCAGCAGCACTACGTGGGGTCGCCAACCCTACGAGCAGTACTTC
.,TRBV13,TRBJ2-2,.,CASSLFARVTGELFF,TGTGCCAGCAGCTTATTCGCCAGGGTAACCGGGGAGCTGTTTTTT
.,TRBV3-1,TRBJ2-1,.,CASSQEGGGSDNEQFF,TGTGCCAGCAGCCAGGAAGGGGGGGGCTCGGACAATGAGCAGTTCTTC
.,TRBV24-1,TRBJ2-1,few,CATGPGLFYNEQFF,TGTGCCACCGGACCCGGACTATTTTACAATGAGCAGTTCTTC
.,TRBV3-1,TRBJ1-1,many,CASSRLGFRDGANTEAFF,TGTGCCAGCAGCCGACTCGGCTTCCGGGACGGGGCGAACACTGAAGCTTTCTTT
TRBD2,TRBV20-1,TRBJ2-2,few,CSARDVSTSGTYTGELFF,TGCAGTGCTAGAGATGTTTCGACTAGCGGTACCTACACCGGGGAGCTGTTTTTT
.,TRBV24-1,TRBJ2-7,few,CATSETGSGDEQYF,TGTGCCACCAGTGAAACCGGGTCAGGCGACGAGCAGTACTTC
TRBD2,TRBV24-1,TRBJ2-7,.,CATSGFSGSKGYEQYF,TGTGCCACCAGCGGATTTAGCGGGAGTAAGGGCTACGAGCAGTACTTC
TRBD1,TRBV28,TRBJ2-5,.,CASGPRTGETQYF,TGTGCCAGCGGTCCCCGGACAGGGGAGACCCAGTACTTC
.,TRBV5-6,TRBJ2-5,.,CASSKEWKGAETQYF,TGTGCCAGCAGCAAGGAATGGAAGGGAGCAGAGACCCAGTACTTC
.,TRBV4-1,TRBJ1-5,many,CASSQAEGTQPQHF,TGCGCCAGCAGCCAAGCTGAGGGAACCCAGCCCCAGCATTTT
.,TRBV28,TRBJ2-1,few,CASSPPAVREQFF,TGTGCCAGCAGTCCCCCGGCGGTGCGGGAGCAGTTCTTC
.,TRBV6-6,TRBJ1-1,many,CASSPGHRTEAFF,TGTGCCAGCAGCCCGGGACATCGCACTGAAGCTTTCTTT
TRBD1,TRBV5-1,TRBJ1-1,few,CASSLEGTATHMAGAFF,TGCGCCAGCAGCTTGGAGGGGACAGCTACTCATATGGCCGGGGCTTTCTTT
TRBD2,TRBV11-2,TRBJ2-2,few,CASSLISGSTTGELFF,TGTGCCAGCAGCTTAATAAGCGGGAGCACCACCGGGGAGCTGTTTTTT
.,TRBV12-3/TRBV12-4,TRBJ1-5,few,CASSEGVGNQPQHF,TGTGCCAGCAGCGAAGGGGTTGGCAATCAGCCCCAGCATTTT
.,TRBV20-1,TRBJ1-5,few,CSSGGSNQPQHF,TGCAGTTCGGGGGGGAGCAATCAGCCCCAGCATTTT
TRBD2,TRBV4-2,TRBJ2-5,.,CASGAGSSGGARETQYF,TGTGCCAGCGGCGCCGGATCTAGCGGGGGGGCCAGGGAGACCCAGTACTTC
TRBD2,TRBV7-9,TRBJ2-5,many,CASSSTSGRVAETQYF,TGTGCCAGCAGTTCCACTAGCGGGAGAGTCGCAGAGACCCAGTACTTC